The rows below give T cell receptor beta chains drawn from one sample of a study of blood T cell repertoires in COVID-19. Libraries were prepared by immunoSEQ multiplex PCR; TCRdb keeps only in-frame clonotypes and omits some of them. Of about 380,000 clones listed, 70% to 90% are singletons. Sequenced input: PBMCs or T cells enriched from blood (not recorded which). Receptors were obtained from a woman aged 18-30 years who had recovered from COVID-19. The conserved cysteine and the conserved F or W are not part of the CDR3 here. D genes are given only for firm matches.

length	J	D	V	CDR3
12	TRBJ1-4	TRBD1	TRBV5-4	ASSLTGGNEKLF
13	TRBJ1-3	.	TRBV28	ASRETPGMRNTIY
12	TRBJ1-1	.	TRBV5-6	ASSLVRRDTEAF
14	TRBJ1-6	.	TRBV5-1	ASSLFLDSPNSPLH
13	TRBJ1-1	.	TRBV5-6	ASSSWTENPTEAF
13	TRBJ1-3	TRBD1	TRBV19	ASSVRGIAGNTIY
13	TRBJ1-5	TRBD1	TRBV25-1	ASSESGTDSAPQH
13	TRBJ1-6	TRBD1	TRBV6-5	ASSSTGDGNSPLH
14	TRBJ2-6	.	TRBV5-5	ASSLELRSGANVLT
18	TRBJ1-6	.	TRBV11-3	ASSLGGLVERSSYNSPLH
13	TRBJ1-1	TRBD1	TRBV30	AWGTGRGLNTEAF
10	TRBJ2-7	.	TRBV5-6	ASSSSAYEQY
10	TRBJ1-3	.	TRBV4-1	ASSQDFGTIY
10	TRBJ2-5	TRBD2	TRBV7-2	ASSQAGRTQY
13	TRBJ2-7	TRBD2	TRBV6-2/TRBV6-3	ASSSGLAAPYEQY
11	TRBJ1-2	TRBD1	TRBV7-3	ASSSGQGQGYT
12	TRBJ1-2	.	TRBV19	ATKRGAANYGYT
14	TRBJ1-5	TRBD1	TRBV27	ASRSITGGSNQPQH
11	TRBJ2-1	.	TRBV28	ASSPIGDNEQF
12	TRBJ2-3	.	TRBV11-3	ASSLGENTDTQY
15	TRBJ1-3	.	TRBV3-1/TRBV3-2	ASSFLGGLGAGNTIY
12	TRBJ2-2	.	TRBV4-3	ASSQGRGTGELF
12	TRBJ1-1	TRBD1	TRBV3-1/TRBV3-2	ASSQRPGGRGAF
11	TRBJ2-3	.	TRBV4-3	ASSQELVDTQY
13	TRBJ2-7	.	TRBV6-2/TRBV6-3	ASSRRVGSQYEQY
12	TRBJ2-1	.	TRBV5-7	ASSSGTGFHEQF
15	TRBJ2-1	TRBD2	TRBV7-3	ASSSPERGGPYNEQF
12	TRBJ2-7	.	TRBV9	ASSVGGSRYEQY
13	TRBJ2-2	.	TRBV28	ASSARLGDTGELF
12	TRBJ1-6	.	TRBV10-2	ASSLADSNSPLH
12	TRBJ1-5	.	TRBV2	ASSEGQSNQPQH
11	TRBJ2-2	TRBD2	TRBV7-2	ASSWTRTGELF
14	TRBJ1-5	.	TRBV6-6	ASSRKPGYPNQPQH
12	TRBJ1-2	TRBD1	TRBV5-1	ASSSGTGDYGYT
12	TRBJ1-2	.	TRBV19	ASMGVLPHYGYT
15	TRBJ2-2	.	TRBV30	AWSVPIGRFETGELF
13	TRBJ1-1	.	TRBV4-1	ASSQDRGMNTEAF
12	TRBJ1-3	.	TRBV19	ATAVGGSGNTIY
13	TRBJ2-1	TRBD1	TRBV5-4	ASSSDRGSYNEQF
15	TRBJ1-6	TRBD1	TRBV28	ASSPPGQGSYNSPLH
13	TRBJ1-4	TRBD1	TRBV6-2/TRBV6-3	ASSRRQGYGEKLF